This TCR beta chain was recorded in a study of blood T cell repertoires in COVID-19. The protocol was immunoSEQ multiplex PCR, while the TCRdb copy is restricted to in-frame clones and leaves out a portion. The data contain 400,000 to 450,000 clones, 70% to 90% of them singletons. This CDR3 region has 16 residues. V lost 5 bases to trimming and J lost 3 bases, with 19 bases between them. Looked up from germline, CDR1 is LNHDA and CDR2 is SQIVND (reference sequence). This chain connects TRBV19 to TRBJ1-2; no clear D. The TCR comes from a woman between 50 and 59 years old with COVID-19, enrolled during active disease. Sequencing was done on a sample of peripheral blood. The CDR3 region has the DNA TGTGCCAGTAGTCCCACCGGGGAGCGTCGATACTATGGCTACACCTTC. Its protein is CASSPTGERRYYGYTF.